Below, 21 T cell receptor beta chains from the same sample are listed, as sequenced in a study of cytomegalovirus exposure and HLA in healthy donors. PCR employed 60 Vbeta and 13 Jbeta primers. The assay was immunoSEQ multiplex PCR, and TCRdb's table has in-frame clones only and misses some. This sample carries 95,000 or so clones, 81% of them seen once, and the ten largest clones take 4.2%. Sequencing was performed on PBMCs. The origin of the receptors is an older woman in good health and CMV-seropositive.

The chain joins TRBV15 to TRBJ1-1; the D gene is possibly TRBD1 (6 bases). V was pared by 4 bases and J by 0 bases, with 12 bases between. This CDR3 region has 15 residues. In germline, CDR1 is LNHNV, CDR2 YYDKDF (reference sequence). CDR3 DNA sequence: TGTGCCACCAGCATTACAGGGAACATGAACACTGAAGCTTTCTTT. Its translation: CATSITGNMNTEAFF.

The V gene is TRBV5-1, the J gene TRBJ2-1; 9 bases fit TRBD2. Germline CDR1 is SGHRS and CDR2 is YFSETQ. The V segment lost 4 bases and the J segment 3 bases; nucleotides outside the gene matches: 8. This CDR3 contains 16 residues. CDR3 region: CASSGRTSANYNEQFF. Here the CDR3 DNA reads TGCGCCAGCAGCGGACGGACTAGCGCCAACTACAATGAGCAGTTCTTC.

V usage is TRBV7-9 and J usage is TRBJ2-7; D perhaps matches TRBD2 (6 bases). The V end lost 6 bases, the J end lost 2 bases, and 14 bases lay between the germline ends. Germline loops: CDR1 SEHNR, CDR2 FQNEAQ (reference sequence). CDR3 size: 14 residues. This CDR3 is CASSQTGDTYEQYF. The CDR3 nucleotides are TGTGCCAGCAGTCAGACGGGAGACACCTACGAGCAGTACTTC. Based on the CDR3 plus reference TRBV7-9 and TRBJ2-7, the full variable domain is DTGVSQNPRHKITKRGQNVTFRCDPISEHNRLYWYRQTLGQGPEFLTYFQNEAQLEKSRLLSDRFSAERPKGSFSTLEIQRTEQGDSAMYLCASSQTGDTYEQYFGPGTRLTVT.

V and J are TRBV6-5 and TRBJ1-5, with D unresolved. The CDR3 runs to 14 residues. Trimming took off 5 bases at V and 9 bases at J, with 17 bases between the two ends. Germline-derived CDR1 and CDR2 are MNHEY and SVGAGI. The CDR3 loop reads CASSEKTETGPQHF. The CDR3 DNA sequence: TGTGCCAGCAGTGAAAAGACCGAAACGGGGCCCCAGCATTTT.

The rearrangement joins TRBV28 to TRBJ2-1; 7 bases fit TRBD2. Trimming removed 5 bases from V and 1 base from J; junction bases left unmatched: 8. This CDR3 region has 16 residues. Looked up from germline, CDR1 is MDHEN and CDR2 is SYDVKM. CDR3 residues: CASSAPTSSSYNEQFF. CDR3 in DNA: TGTGCCAGCAGTGCCCCGACTAGCTCTTCCTACAATGAGCAGTTCTTC.

In this sample, this clone turned up once. The chain is built from TRBV10-3 and TRBJ2-5; unclear D gene. The end of the DNA is better explained by TRBJ2-7, so the J call may be wrong. Germline CDR1 ENHRY, CDR2 SYGVKD. This CDR3 region has 13 residues. The CDR3 is CASLRIQGSEQYF. The CDR3 coding sequence is TGTGCCAGCCTTCGCATCCAAGGTAGCGAGCAGTACTTC.

This sequence joins TRBV28 and TRBJ1-4; D possibly corresponds to TRBD1 (5 bases). The length of the CDR3 is 14 residues. V gave up 4 bases and J gave up 8 bases, with 14 bases separating them. Per germline, CDR1 MDHEN and CDR2 SYDVKM. As DNA, the CDR3 is TGTGCCAGCAGTTCTCCGGGGGTGAACGAAAAACTGTTTTTT. Amino acid sequence: CASSSPGVNEKLFF.

The chain's CDR3 is CASSGGQGGEQYF. CDR3 coding DNA: TGCGCCAGCAGCGGGGGACAGGGGGGCGAGCAGTACTTC. The V and J genes are TRBV5-1 and TRBJ2-7; 11 bases agree with TRBD1. V lost 4 bases and J lost 6; bases outside the gene matches: 3. Per germline, CDR1 SGHRS and CDR2 YFSETQ. This CDR3 is built from 13 residues.

This clone was seen just once. The V call is TRBV7-2, the J call TRBJ2-2; 8 bases map to TRBD2. Trimming removed 0 bases from V and 0 bases from J; junction bases left unmatched: 0. There are 16 residues in the CDR3. Germline CDR1 reads SGHTA; CDR2 reads FQGNSA. The CDR3, as DNA: TGTGCCAGCAGCTTAGCGGGACTAGCGAACACCGGGGAGCTGTTTTTT. Protein: CASSLAGLANTGELFF.

The chain couples TRBV6-5 to TRBJ2-7; D perhaps matches TRBD1 (6 bases). The CDR3 spans 14 residues. Germline CDR1 is MNHEY and CDR2 is SVGAGI. Trimming removed 2 bases at V and 3 bases at J, with 11 bases between. CDR3: CASSYRGLSYEQYF. CDR3 DNA sequence: TGTGCCAGCAGTTACAGGGGGTTGAGCTACGAGCAGTACTTC.

The V call is TRBV6-5, the J call TRBJ1-1; D is undetermined. The V gene's germline CDR1 is MNHEY and CDR2 SVGAGI. CDR3 length equals 12 residues. V lost 2 bases to trimming and J lost 4 bases, with 5 bases between them. CDR3 bases: TGTGCCAGCAGTTACGTTAGCACTGAAGCTTTCTTT. Its protein product is CASSYVSTEAFF.

The V gene is TRBV5-4, the J gene TRBJ2-2, with unresolved D. There are 16 residues in the CDR3. Trimming shortened V by 4 bases and J by 0 bases, and 13 bases separated the two germline ends. CDR1 SGHNT and CDR2 YYREEE come from the germline V gene (reference sequence). The CDR3 DNA follows: TGTGCCAGCAGCCCGCCCCGCAGATCGAACACCGGGGAGCTGTTTTTT. This sequence encodes CASSPPRRSNTGELFF.

This rearrangement joins TRBV28 to TRBJ1-5; 9 nucleotides line up with TRBD1. The junction had 9 bases not matched to a gene; V was cut back by 7 bases and J by 5 bases. The germline V gene encodes CDR1 MDHEN and CDR2 SYDVKM. The CDR3 contains 15 residues. CDR3 in amino acids: CASTTAGQGYQPQHF. The CDR3 nucleotides read TGTGCCAGCACCACGGCGGGACAGGGATATCAGCCCCAGCATTTT.

DNA of the CDR3: TGCAGCGTTGAGCGGGACAGGGGCTACGAGCAGTACTTC. Amino acid sequence: CSVERDRGYEQYF. V usage is TRBV29-1 and J usage is TRBJ2-7; 10 positions agree with TRBD1. Germline CDR1 and CDR2: SQVTM and ANQGSEA. V was clipped by 3 bases and J by 3 bases; unmatched bases: 2. The CDR3 spans 13 residues.

The chain is built from TRBV6-1 and TRBJ2-6, with D unclear. Germline assignment: CDR1 MNHNS and CDR2 SASEGT. V was pared by 6 bases and J by 0 bases, with 6 bases between. The CDR3 length is 14 residues. The CDR3 loop reads CASSPGSGANVLTF. CDR3 nucleotide sequence: TGTGCCAGCAGCCCGGGCTCTGGGGCCAACGTCCTGACTTTC.

The chain is built from TRBV28 and TRBJ1-2; no definite D call. With 3 bases removed from V and 0 bases from J, the gap between germline ends came to 5 bases. Germline V gives CDR1 MDHEN, CDR2 SYDVKM. The CDR3 runs to 13 residues. The CDR3 loop is CASSLLTNYGYTF. CDR3 sequence (DNA): TGTGCCAGCAGTTTGTTAACTAACTATGGCTACACCTTC.

This chain uses TRBV7-3 with TRBJ2-2; D possibly corresponds to TRBD1 (6 bases). This CDR3 is 18 amino acids long. CDR1 is SGHTA, CDR2 FQGTGA, per germline. V gave up 2 bases and J gave up 2 bases, with 18 bases separating them. The CDR3, as DNA: TGTGCCAGCAGCTTACGTATTCAGGGGCCTGGCAACACCGGGGAGCTGTTTTTT. It yields the protein CASSLRIQGPGNTGELFF.

By its share, this clone is medium-sized. This rearrangement joins TRBV1 to TRBJ1-4. TRBV1 is marked as a pseudogene. The CDR3 contains 19 residues. CDR3 protein: CTSSQDPWRFGATNEKLFF. The CDR3 coding sequence is TGCACCAGCAGCCAAGATCCCTGGAGGTTTGGAGCAACTAATGAAAAACTGTTTTTT.

V and J are TRBV30 and TRBJ1-2; D is unclear. Trimming cost V 5 bases and J 5 bases, with 9 bases left between them. The CDR3 sequence is 11 residues long. In germline, CDR1 is GTSNPN, CDR2 SVGIG (reference sequence). Written as DNA, the CDR3 is TGTGCCTGGGGAGAGGGTTATGGCTACACCTTC. This encodes CAWGEGYGYTF.

The CDR3 nucleotides are TGCGCCAGCAGCAAGGACCGGGAGCGGACGAATGAGCAGTTCTTC. It translates to CASSKDRERTNEQFF. The genes are TRBV5-1 and TRBJ2-1; possibly TRBD2 for D (6 bases). The CDR3 has 15 amino acids. Trimming cost V 4 bases and J 7 bases, with 18 bases left between them. Germline loops: CDR1 SGHRS, CDR2 YFSETQ.

This clone was picked up one time. The rearrangement uses TRBV27 and TRBJ2-7, with 11 nucleotides matching TRBD2. Germline values: CDR1 MNHEY, CDR2 SMNVEV (reference sequence). Losses at the gene ends were 3 bases for V and 4 bases for J; bases not matched to a gene: 2. This CDR3 comprises 14 residues. The chain's CDR3 is CASSFGTSGYEQYF. For the CDR3, the DNA is TGTGCCAGCAGTTTCGGGACTAGCGGTTACGAGCAGTACTTC.